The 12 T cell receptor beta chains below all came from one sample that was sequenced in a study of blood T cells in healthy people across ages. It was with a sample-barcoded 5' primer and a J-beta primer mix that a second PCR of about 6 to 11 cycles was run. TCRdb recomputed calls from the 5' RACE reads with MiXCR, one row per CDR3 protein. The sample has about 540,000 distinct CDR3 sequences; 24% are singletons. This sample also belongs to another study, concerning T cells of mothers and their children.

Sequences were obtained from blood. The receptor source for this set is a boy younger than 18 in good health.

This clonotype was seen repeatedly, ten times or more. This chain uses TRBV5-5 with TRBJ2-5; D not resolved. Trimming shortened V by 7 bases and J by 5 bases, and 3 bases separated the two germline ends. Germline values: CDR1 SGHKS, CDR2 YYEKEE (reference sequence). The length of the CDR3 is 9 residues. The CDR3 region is CASGETQYF. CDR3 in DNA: TGTGCCAGCGGGGAGACCCAGTACTTC.

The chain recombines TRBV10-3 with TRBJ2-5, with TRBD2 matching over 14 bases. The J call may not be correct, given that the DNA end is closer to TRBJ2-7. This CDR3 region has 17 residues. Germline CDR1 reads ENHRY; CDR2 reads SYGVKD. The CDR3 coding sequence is TGTGCCATCAAAGGGGCCTTGACTAGCGGGAGGGCCTACGAGCAGTACTTC. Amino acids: CAIKGALTSGRAYEQYF.

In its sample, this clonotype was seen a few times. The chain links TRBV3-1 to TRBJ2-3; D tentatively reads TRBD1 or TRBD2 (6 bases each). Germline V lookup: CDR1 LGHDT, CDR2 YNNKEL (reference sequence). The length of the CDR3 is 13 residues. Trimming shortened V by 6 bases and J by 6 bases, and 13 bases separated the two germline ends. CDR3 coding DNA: TGTGCCAGCAGTAATAGGGGGGCCGATACGCAGTATTTT. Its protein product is CASSNRGADTQYF.

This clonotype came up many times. The CDR3 nucleotides are TGCGCCAGCAGCTTGTTAGCAACTAATGAAAAACTGTTTTTT. Translated: CASSLLATNEKLFF. The rearrangement links TRBV5-1 to TRBJ1-4; D is uncertain. CDR3 size: 14 residues. V was trimmed by 1 base and J by 0 bases, leaving 4 bases between them. The germline V gene encodes CDR1 SGHRS and CDR2 YFSETQ.

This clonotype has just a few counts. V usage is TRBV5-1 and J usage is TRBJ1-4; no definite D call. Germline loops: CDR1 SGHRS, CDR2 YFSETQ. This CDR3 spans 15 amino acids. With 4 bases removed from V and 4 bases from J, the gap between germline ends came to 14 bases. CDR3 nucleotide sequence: TGCGCCAGCAGCCGAGACCTGGGCCATAATGAAAAACTGTTTTTT. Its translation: CASSRDLGHNEKLFF.

CDR3 region: CASSRAGGPFSEQYF. The CDR3 nucleotides read TGTGCCAGCAGTCGAGCGGGAGGGCCCTTTTCCGAGCAGTACTTC. The chain couples TRBV9 to TRBJ2-5; TRBD2 agrees at 10 bases. The better agreement between TRBJ2-7 and the DNA end casts doubt on the J call. The germline gives CDR1 SGDLS, CDR2 YYNGEE. The CDR3 is 15 amino acids.

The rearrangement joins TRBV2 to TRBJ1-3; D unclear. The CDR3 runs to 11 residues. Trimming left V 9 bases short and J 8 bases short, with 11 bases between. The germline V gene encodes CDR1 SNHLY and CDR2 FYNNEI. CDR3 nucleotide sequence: TGTGCCAGGGGGTCTGACCACACCATATATTTT. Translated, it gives CARGSDHTIYF.

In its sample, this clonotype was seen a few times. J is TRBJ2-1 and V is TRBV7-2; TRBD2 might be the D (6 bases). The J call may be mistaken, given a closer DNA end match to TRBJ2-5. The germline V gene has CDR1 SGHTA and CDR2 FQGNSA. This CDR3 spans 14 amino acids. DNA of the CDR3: TGTGCCAGCAGTTCCCGGGAGTCCCAGCCGCCCCAGTACTTC. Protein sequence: CASSSRESQPPQYF.

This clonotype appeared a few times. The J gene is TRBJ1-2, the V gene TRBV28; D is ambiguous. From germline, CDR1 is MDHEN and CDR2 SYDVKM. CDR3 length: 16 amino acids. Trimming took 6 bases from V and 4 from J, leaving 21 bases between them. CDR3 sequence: CASRSGRALKAYGYTF. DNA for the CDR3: TGTGCCAGCAGGTCTGGGAGGGCCTTGAAAGCCTATGGCTACACCTTC.

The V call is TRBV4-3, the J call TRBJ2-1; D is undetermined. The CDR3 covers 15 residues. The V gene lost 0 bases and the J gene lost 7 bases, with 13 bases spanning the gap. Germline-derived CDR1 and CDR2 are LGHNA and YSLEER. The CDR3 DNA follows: TGCGCCAGCAGCCAAGAGCGAGACCGAGCTAATGAGCAGTTCTTC. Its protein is CASSQERDRANEQFF.

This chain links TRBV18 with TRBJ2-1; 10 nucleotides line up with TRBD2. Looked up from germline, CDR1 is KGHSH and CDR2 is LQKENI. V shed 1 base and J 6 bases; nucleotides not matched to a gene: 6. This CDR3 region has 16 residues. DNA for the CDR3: TGTGCCAGCTCACCACGGGCACTAGCGGGGTCCAATGAGCAGTTCTTC. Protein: CASSPRALAGSNEQFF.

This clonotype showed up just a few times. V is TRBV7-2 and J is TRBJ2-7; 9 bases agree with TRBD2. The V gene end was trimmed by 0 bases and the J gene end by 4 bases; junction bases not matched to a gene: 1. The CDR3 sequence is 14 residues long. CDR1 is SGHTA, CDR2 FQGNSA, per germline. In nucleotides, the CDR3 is TGTGCCAGCAGCTTAGCGCTAGCGGGATACGAGCAGTACTTC. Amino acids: CASSLALAGYEQYF. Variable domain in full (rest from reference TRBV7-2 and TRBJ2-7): GAGVSQSPSNKVTEKGKDVELRCDPISGHTALYWYRQSLGQGLEFLIYFQGNSAPDKSGLPSDRFSAERTGGSVSTLTIQRTQQEDSAVYLCASSLALAGYEQYFGPGTRLTVT.